The 5 T cell receptor beta chains below were found in one sample sequenced in a study of long-term antiretroviral therapy in people with HIV. They ran version v3.0 of the immunoSEQ assay at survey level. Sequencing was performed with immunoSEQ multiplex PCR; in TCRdb, only in-frame clones are kept and a portion is missing. Among more than 45,000 clones, about 86% were seen once, and the ten largest hold around 3.1%. The material sequenced was unsorted PBMCs, taken 0.8 years after starting antiretroviral therapy. The source of these receptors is a woman in her late teens or twenties with HIV.

V is TRBV13 and J is TRBJ1-1; D gene unclear. V gave up 1 base and J gave up 0 bases, with 9 bases separating them. The CDR3 is made up of 15 amino acids. Looked up from germline, CDR1 is PRHDT and CDR2 is FYEKMQ (reference sequence). CDR3 loop: CASSLVLTMNTEAFF. CDR3 DNA sequence: TGTGCCAGCAGCTTAGTTCTCACGATGAACACTGAAGCTTTCTTT.

J is TRBJ2-2 and V is TRBV5-3; 8 positions match TRBD2. TRBV5-3 is identified as an open reading frame with a role that is uncertain. Germline trimming cut 0 bases from V and 2 bases from J; bases unmatched to any gene: 3. This CDR3 is built from 16 residues. CDR3 coding DNA: TGTGCCAGAAGCTTGGAGTTAGCGGGAAACACCGGGGAGCTGTTTTTT. It codes for CARSLELAGNTGELFF.

V and J are TRBV6-1 and TRBJ2-3; D is uncertain. Germline V lookup: CDR1 MNHNS, CDR2 SASEGT. V was trimmed by 2 bases and J by 3 bases, leaving 3 bases between them. CDR3 length: 12 residues. The CDR3 sequence is CASSEWTDTQYF. In DNA, the CDR3 is TGTGCCAGCAGTGAATGGACAGATACGCAGTATTTT.

This clone showed up just once. The chain has TRBV5-1 and TRBJ2-1; 8 bases fit TRBD1. The CDR3 is 15 residues long. CDR1 is SGHRS and CDR2 is YFSETQ in the germline V gene. V shed 4 bases and J 6 bases; nucleotides not matched to a gene: 9. The CDR3, as DNA: TGCGCCAGCAGCCTCGACAGGGGTCGAGGCAATGAGCAGTTCTTC. This gives the protein CASSLDRGRGNEQFF.

The chain recombines TRBV20-1 with TRBJ2-5; D is undetermined. Per germline, CDR1 DFQATT and CDR2 SNEGSKA (reference sequence). Between the trimmed V and J ends, which lost 6 bases and 6 bases, there was a span of 11 bases. This CDR3 has 11 residues. CDR3 in DNA: TGCAGTGCCAAGGTGGTCCAGACCCAGTACTTC. Translation gives CSAKVVQTQYF.